The following is a T cell receptor beta chain sequence with its context. This sample is part of a study of Ad26.COV2.S vaccination and SARS-CoV-2 variants. Specified treatment: some 20 received Ad26.COV2.S at low or high dose, single or two shots; roughly 5 received placebo; per-sample allocation not given. The samples were gathered on day 63 after the first injection of vaccine or placebo. Looked up from germline, CDR1 is MNHNY and CDR2 is SVGAGI (reference sequence). Trimming took 3 bases from V and 7 from J; bases not matched to a gene: 3. CDR3 length: 14 amino acids. TCRdb keeps only in-frame clones here, not all; method: immunoSEQ multiplex PCR. Found here are roughly 240,000 clones, around 87% of them singletons; the top ten hold around 10%.

The rearrangement uses TRBV6-6 and TRBJ1-4, with 9 bases lining up with TRBD1. This receptor was obtained from a person between 18 and 59 years old who received the Ad26.COV2.S COVID-19 vaccine or a placebo. The specimen comprised peripheral blood, sampled in a trial of Ad26.COV2.S vaccine versus placebo. The CDR3 spells CASSYGQGPEKLFF. As DNA, the CDR3 is TGTGCCAGCAGTTATGGACAGGGGCCTGAAAAACTGTTTTTT.